This T cell receptor beta chain was observed in a study of T cells in Graves' hyperthyroidism and ophthalmopathy. Germline CDR1 reads SGHNT; CDR2 reads YYREEE (reference sequence). The CDR3 is 14 amino acids. With 1 base removed from V and 5 bases from J, the gap between germline ends came to 10 bases. The TCR beta CDR3 regions underwent amplification using RNA transcripts as the source. Primed by the HTBI set, a first-round RT-PCR was run on the TCR CDR3. Using its own MiXCR run on the multiplex PCR reads, TCRdb lists one record per CDR3 protein. The data show around 560,000 distinct CDR3 sequences, approximately 15% seen once.

The chain links TRBV5-4 to TRBJ2-1; tentatively, D is TRBD2 (5 bases). The source of this sequence is a woman under 30 with Graves' hyperthyroidism. Sequenced: blood. The DNA of the CDR3 is TGTGCCAGCAGCTTGACCTCCGGGGACAATGAGCAGTTCTTC. It encodes CASSLTSGDNEQFF.